The present TCR beta chain was sequenced within a study of read filtering for tumor transcriptome and immune sequencing. On the study more broadly: Revised staging placed fewer than ten patients in R-ISS I, approximately 16 in II, more than five in III.

The library was built from around 0.4 ug RNA with molecular barcoded adaptors for alpha/delta and beta/gamma chains. MiXCR, applied by TCRdb to the reads, yields one record per CDR3 protein. The table has fewer than 150,000 distinct CDR3 sequences, 10% to 15% seen once; the top ten hold roughly 9.6%. Per the germline V gene, CDR1 is MNHNS and CDR2 is SASEGT. The CDR3 has 14 amino acids. Trimming took 5 bases from V and 4 from J, leaving 14 bases between them. The source of this sequence is a donor aged 40 or older with multiple myeloma. The rearrangement links TRBV6-1 to TRBJ1-1, with D maybe TRBD1 (5 bases). The material sequenced was a population of CD138-negative cells sorted from bone marrow. The CDR3 nucleotides read TGTGCCAGCAGTTCCCGGGAGGGGTTCACTGAAGCTTTCTTT. Amino acids: CASSSREGFTEAFF.